These T cell receptor beta chains were read from a single sample in a study of T-cell reconstitution after alpha-beta-depleted transplantation in children. TCRdb reanalysed the PCR reads using MiXCR and keeps one entry per CDR3 protein. The repertoire holds roughly 180,000 distinct CDR3 sequences, with about 15% as singletons. The specimen was PBMCs from the stem cell graft donor, collected from the stem cell graft. The receptors were sampled from a human donor who donated a stem cell graft to a child with acute lymphoblastic leukemia. Both conserved end residues are part of each CDR3. Fields, in order: D gene, clone size, V gene, J gene, CDR3 protein, CDR3 DNA. D genes are given only for firm matches. Only part of the rows carry a size: once, few, many, or a class if the clone is expanded.

d_call: .
clone_size: few
v_call: TRBV3-1
j_call: TRBJ2-7
cdr3_aa: CASSQEGGREQYF
cdr3_nt: TGTGCCAGCAGCCAAGAAGGGGGACGCGAGCAGTACTTC

d_call: .
clone_size: few
v_call: TRBV20-1
j_call: TRBJ1-1
cdr3_aa: CSARNPTGNTEAFF
cdr3_nt: TGCAGTGCTAGGAACCCGACAGGCAACACTGAAGCTTTCTTT

d_call: TRBD1
clone_size: many
v_call: TRBV5-5
j_call: TRBJ2-5
cdr3_aa: CASSGITGVETQYF
cdr3_nt: TGTGCCAGCAGCGGGATAACAGGGGTAGAGACCCAGTACTTC

d_call: TRBD1
clone_size: few
v_call: TRBV5-1
j_call: TRBJ2-1
cdr3_aa: CASSVGQVRNEQFF
cdr3_nt: TGCGCCAGCAGCGTGGGACAGGTCAGAAATGAGCAGTTCTTC

d_call: .
clone_size: .
v_call: TRBV20-1
j_call: TRBJ1-6
cdr3_aa: CSARWTANSPLHF
cdr3_nt: TGCAGTGCTAGATGGACAGCTAATTCACCCCTCCACTTT

d_call: TRBD2
clone_size: medium-sized
v_call: TRBV25-1
j_call: TRBJ2-4
cdr3_aa: CASSESPGGAKNIQYF
cdr3_nt: TGTGCCAGCAGTGAATCTCCGGGAGGGGCCAAAAACATTCAGTACTTC

d_call: .
clone_size: .
v_call: TRBV7-8
j_call: TRBJ2-2
cdr3_aa: CASSQPSSRTGELFF
cdr3_nt: TGTGCCAGCAGCCAGCCTTCAAGTAGGACCGGGGAGCTGTTTTTT

d_call: TRBD1
clone_size: many
v_call: TRBV28
j_call: TRBJ2-3
cdr3_aa: CASSFGRGLTDTQYF
cdr3_nt: TGTGCCAGCAGTTTCGGCAGGGGGCTCACAGATACGCAGTATTTT

d_call: .
clone_size: many
v_call: TRBV5-5
j_call: TRBJ1-4
cdr3_aa: CASSLGLFNEKLFF
cdr3_nt: TGTGCCAGCAGCTTGGGCCTTTTTAATGAAAAACTGTTTTTT

d_call: .
clone_size: many
v_call: TRBV20-1
j_call: TRBJ1-5
cdr3_aa: CSARDTRGDSNQPQHF
cdr3_nt: TGCAGTGCTAGAGATACAAGGGGGGATAGCAATCAGCCCCAGCATTTT